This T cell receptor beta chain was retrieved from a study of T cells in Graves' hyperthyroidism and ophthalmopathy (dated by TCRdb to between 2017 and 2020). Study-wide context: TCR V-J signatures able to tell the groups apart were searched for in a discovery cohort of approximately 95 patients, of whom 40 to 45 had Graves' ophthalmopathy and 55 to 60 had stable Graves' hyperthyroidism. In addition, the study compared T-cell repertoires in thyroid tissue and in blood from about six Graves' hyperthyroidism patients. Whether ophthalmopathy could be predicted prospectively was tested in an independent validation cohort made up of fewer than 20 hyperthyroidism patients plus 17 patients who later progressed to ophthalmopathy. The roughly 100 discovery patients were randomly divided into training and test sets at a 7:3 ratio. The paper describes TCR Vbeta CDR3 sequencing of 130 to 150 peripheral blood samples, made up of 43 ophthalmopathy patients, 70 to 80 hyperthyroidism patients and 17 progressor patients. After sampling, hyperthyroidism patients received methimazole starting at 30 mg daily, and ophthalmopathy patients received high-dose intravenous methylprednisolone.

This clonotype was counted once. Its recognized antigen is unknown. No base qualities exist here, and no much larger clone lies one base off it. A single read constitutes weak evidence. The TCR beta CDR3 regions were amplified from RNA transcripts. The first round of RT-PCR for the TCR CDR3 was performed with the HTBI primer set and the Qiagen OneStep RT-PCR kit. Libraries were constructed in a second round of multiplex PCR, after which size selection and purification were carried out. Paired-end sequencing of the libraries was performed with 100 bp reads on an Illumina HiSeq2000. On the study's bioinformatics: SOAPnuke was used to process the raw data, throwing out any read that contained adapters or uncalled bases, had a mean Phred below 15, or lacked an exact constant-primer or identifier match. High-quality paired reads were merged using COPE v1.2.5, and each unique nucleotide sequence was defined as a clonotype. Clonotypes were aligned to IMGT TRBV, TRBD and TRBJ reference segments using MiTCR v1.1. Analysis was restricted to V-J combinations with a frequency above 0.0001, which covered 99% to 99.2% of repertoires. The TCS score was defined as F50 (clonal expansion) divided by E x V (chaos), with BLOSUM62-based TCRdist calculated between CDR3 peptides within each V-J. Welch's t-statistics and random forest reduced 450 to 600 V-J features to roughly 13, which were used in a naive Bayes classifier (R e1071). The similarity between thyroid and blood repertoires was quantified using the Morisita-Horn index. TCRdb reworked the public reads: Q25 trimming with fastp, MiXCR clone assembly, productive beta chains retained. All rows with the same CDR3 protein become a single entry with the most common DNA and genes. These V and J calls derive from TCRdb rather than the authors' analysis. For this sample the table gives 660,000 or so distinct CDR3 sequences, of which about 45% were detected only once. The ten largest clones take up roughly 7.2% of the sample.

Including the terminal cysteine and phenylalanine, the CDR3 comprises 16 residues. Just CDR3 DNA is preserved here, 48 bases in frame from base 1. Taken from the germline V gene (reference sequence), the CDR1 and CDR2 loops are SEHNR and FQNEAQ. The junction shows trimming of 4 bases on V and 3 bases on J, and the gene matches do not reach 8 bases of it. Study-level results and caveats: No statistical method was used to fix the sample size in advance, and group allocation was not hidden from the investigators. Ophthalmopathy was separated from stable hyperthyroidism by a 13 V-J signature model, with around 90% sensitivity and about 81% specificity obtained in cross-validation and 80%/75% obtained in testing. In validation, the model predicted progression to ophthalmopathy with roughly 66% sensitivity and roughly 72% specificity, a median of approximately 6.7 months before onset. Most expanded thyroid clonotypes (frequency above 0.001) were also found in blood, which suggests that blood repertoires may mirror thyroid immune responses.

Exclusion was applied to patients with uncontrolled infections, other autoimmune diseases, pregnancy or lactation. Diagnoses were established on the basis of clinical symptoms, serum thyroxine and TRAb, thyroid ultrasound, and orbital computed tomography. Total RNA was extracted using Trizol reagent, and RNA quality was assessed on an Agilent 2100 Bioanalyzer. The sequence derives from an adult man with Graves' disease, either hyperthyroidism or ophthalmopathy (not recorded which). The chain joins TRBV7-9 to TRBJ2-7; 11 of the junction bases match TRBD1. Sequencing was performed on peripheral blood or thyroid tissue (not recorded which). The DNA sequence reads TGTGCCAGCAGCTGGAAGGGGGACAGGGGGGACTACGAGCAGTACTTC. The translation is CASSWKGDRGDYEQYF. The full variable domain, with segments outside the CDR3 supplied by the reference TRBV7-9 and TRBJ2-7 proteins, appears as DTGVSQNPRHKITKRGQNVTFRCDPISEHNRLYWYRQTLGQGPEFLTYFQNEAQLEKSRLLSDRFSAERPKGSFSTLEIQRTEQGDSAMYLCASSWKGDRGDYEQYFGPGTRLTVT.